This T cell receptor beta chain is from a study of blood T cell repertoires in COVID-19. Study overall: Samples of COVID-19 (acute and convalescent) were obtained from the United States, Italy and Spain.

For this clone: Its ends do not fully match the called genes, so a read error is possible.

The CDR3 is 19 amino acids. The germline CDR1 and CDR2 sequences are LGHNA and YNFKEQ. TCRdb's table, derived via immunoSEQ multiplex PCR, lists solely in-frame clones and lacks some. The sample contains about 76,000 clones, 70% to 90% of which appear only once. The receptor was isolated from a man younger than 40 with acute or convalescent COVID-19. The source material was peripheral blood. V gene TRBV4-2 combines with J gene TRBJ2-3; the match to TRBD2 covers 15 bases. As DNA, the CDR3 is TGTGCCAGCAGGCAAGAGGGACTAGCGGGAGGTACGAGGGTGGATACGCAGTATTTT. As protein: CASRQEGLAGGTRVDTQYF.